Below are 21 T cell receptor beta chains sequenced from a single sample in a study of cytomegalovirus exposure and HLA in healthy donors. Vbeta (60) and Jbeta (13) primers were used in the PCR. Assay used: immunoSEQ multiplex PCR; TCRdb lists only in-frame clones, some missing. Found here are 150,000 to 200,000 clones, around 80% of them singletons; the top ten hold under 7.5%. Sample: PBMCs. The source is a man aged 45-65 years in good health and CMV-seropositive.

The rearrangement uses TRBV29-1 and TRBJ2-1, with D maybe TRBD1 (6 bases). The length of the CDR3 is 15 residues. The V gene's germline CDR1 is SQVTM and CDR2 ANQGSEA. Trimming took off 0 bases at V and 2 bases at J, with 11 bases between the two ends. The chain's CDR3 is CSVEETGTPYNEQFF. DNA of the CDR3: TGCAGCGTTGAAGAGACAGGCACCCCCTACAATGAGCAGTTCTTC.

V and J are TRBV19 and TRBJ1-5; D may be TRBD1 (5 bases). CDR1 LNHDA and CDR2 SQIVND come from the germline V gene (reference sequence). V lost 5 bases to trimming and J lost 7 bases, with 12 bases between them. The CDR3 contains 13 residues. CDR3 coding DNA: TGTGCCAGTAGTTGGGGCAGGGAACAGCCCCAGCATTTT. This sequence encodes CASSWGREQPQHF.

CDR3 nucleotide sequence: TGCGCAGCGGCGGGGTCAAACACCGGGGAGCTGTTTTTT. Translated: CAAAGSNTGELFF. The V and J genes are TRBV10-1 and TRBJ2-2, with D tentatively TRBD2 (6 bases). Germline assignment: CDR1 WNHNN and CDR2 SYGVQD (reference sequence). This CDR3 contains 13 residues.

This clone was counted between two and nine times. The J gene is TRBJ2-3, the V gene TRBV11-1; D remains ambiguous. The CDR3 has 13 amino acids. Germline values: CDR1 SGHAT, CDR2 FQDESV (reference sequence). V was shortened by 2 bases and J by 6 bases, with 9 bases between the two germline ends. This CDR3 is CASSLTGPDTQYF. The DNA of the CDR3 is TGTGCCAGCAGCTTAACTGGGCCGGATACGCAGTATTTT.

This chain joins TRBV14 and TRBJ2-2; D is undetermined. Germline CDR1 is SGHDN and CDR2 is FVKESK. The V and J ends lost 4 bases and 3 bases respectively, with 6 bases between them. The CDR3 has 13 amino acids. CDR3 bases: TGTGCCAGCAGCCGAGTACACACCGGGGAGCTGTTTTTT. Encoded protein: CASSRVHTGELFF.

The chain carries TRBV18 and TRBJ2-7, with TRBD1 matching 7 bases. The CDR3 runs 13 residues. Trimming cost V 3 bases and J 4 bases; bases outside gene matches: 3. Germline CDR1 is KGHSH and CDR2 is LQKENI. This chain's CDR3 is CASSPMGQYEQYV. CDR3 DNA sequence: TGTGCCAGCTCACCGATGGGACAGTACGAGCAGTACGTC.

V gene TRBV5-6 combines with J gene TRBJ2-5, with D tentatively TRBD1 (7 bases). The end of the DNA is better explained by TRBJ2-7, so the J call may be wrong. This CDR3 is built from 16 residues. CDR1 and CDR2 from the germline V gene are SGHDT and YYEEEE. CDR3 protein: CASSLTINRGGDEQYF. For the CDR3, the DNA is TGTGCCAGCAGCCTCACAATCAACAGGGGAGGAGACGAGCAGTACTTC.

This chain links TRBV6-4 with TRBJ2-5; the D gene is possibly TRBD1 (5 bases). The CDR3 has 15 amino acids. Per germline, CDR1 MRHNA and CDR2 SNTAGT. V was cut by 2 bases and J by 2 bases, with 12 bases left in between. The CDR3 region has the DNA TGTGCCAGCAGTGACAGGGGCCTAAGACAAGAGACCCAGTACTTC. Translated: CASSDRGLRQETQYF.

The chain carries TRBV2 and TRBJ2-5, with D possibly TRBD1 on 8 matching bases. CDR1 and CDR2 (germline): SNHLY, FYNNEI. CDR3 size: 15 residues. The ends were cut back, 6 bases at V and 5 bases at J, with 19 bases in the middle. DNA of the CDR3: TGTGCCAGCAGCACGGACAGGGCCGGGGGGGAGACCCAGTACTTC. It translates to CASSTDRAGGETQYF.

The V and J genes are TRBV14 and TRBJ2-1, with TRBD2 matching 7 bases. The CDR3 runs 19 residues. The V gene end was trimmed by 3 bases and the J gene end by 7 bases; junction bases not matched to a gene: 21. CDR1 is SGHDN, CDR2 FVKESK, per germline. The CDR3 sequence: CASSHDPTEGLRNYNEQFF. In nucleotides, the CDR3 is TGTGCCAGCAGCCATGACCCCACTGAGGGACTACGTAATTATAATGAGCAGTTCTTC.

The chain joins TRBV6-5 to TRBJ2-5; perhaps TRBD1 as D (6 bases). The V end was cut by 6 bases, the J end by 1 base, with 15 bases between. The CDR3 loop spans 15 amino acids. Germline loops: CDR1 MNHEY, CDR2 SVGAGI. DNA of the CDR3: TGTGCCAGCAGCCTTGGACAGCTAGCCCAAGAGACCCAGTACTTC. Translated, it gives CASSLGQLAQETQYF.

This chain joins TRBV28 and TRBJ1-2; D not certain. V was cut by 2 bases and J by 6 bases, with 13 bases left in between. The V gene's germline CDR1 is MDHEN and CDR2 SYDVKM. The CDR3 extends over 14 amino acids. In DNA form, the CDR3 reads TGTGCCAGCAGTTTACGGTGGTCCGGGGATGGCTACACCTTC. Translated: CASSLRWSGDGYTF.

The V call is TRBV6-1, the J call TRBJ2-7; 9 bases align to TRBD2. V shed 5 bases, J shed 5 bases, and the junction held 10 bases outside the gene matches. The V gene's germline CDR1 is MNHNS and CDR2 SASEGT. The CDR3 covers 15 residues. The CDR3 DNA follows: TGTGCCAGCAGTCTCCGGGGTAGCGGGAGTGACGAGCAGTACGTC. Translating it yields CASSLRGSGSDEQYV.

The rearrangement uses TRBV2 and TRBJ2-7; 8 nucleotides agree with TRBD1. There are 13 residues in the CDR3. Trimming at V came to 6 bases and at J to 4 bases, leaving 5 bases not matched to a gene. Germline CDR1 is SNHLY and CDR2 is FYNNEI. CDR3 residues: CASSRDRIYEQYV. Written as DNA, the CDR3 is TGTGCCAGCAGCAGGGACAGGATTTACGAGCAGTACGTC.

The V call is TRBV19, the J call TRBJ2-5; 10 nucleotides align to TRBD1. The CDR3 contains 14 residues. After removal of 5 bases from V and 4 bases from J, the junction contained 4 bases not matched to a gene. CDR1 is LNHDA, CDR2 SQIVND, per germline (reference sequence). CDR3 loop: CASSDRGLGETQYF. DNA for the CDR3: TGTGCCAGTAGTGACAGGGGGCTGGGAGAGACCCAGTACTTC.

This chain connects TRBV27 to TRBJ2-1; D perhaps matches TRBD2 (6 bases). Germline V gene data show CDR1 as MNHEY and CDR2 as SMNVEV (reference sequence). V lost 3 bases to trimming and J lost 7 bases, with 13 bases between them. This CDR3 has 14 amino acids. The CDR3 protein is CASSFSGTSNEQFF. CDR3 nucleotides: TGTGCCAGCAGTTTTAGCGGAACTAGTAATGAGCAGTTCTTC.

The CDR3: CASSPSGATTDTQYF. The CDR3 bases are TGTGCCAGCAGCCCCTCAGGGGCGACCACAGATACGCAGTATTTT. The chain joins TRBV11-2 to TRBJ2-3, with D maybe TRBD1 (6 bases). The CDR3 totals 15 residues. Trimming removed 5 bases at V and 2 bases at J, with 14 bases between. Germline CDR1 is SGHAT and CDR2 is FQNNGV.

The J gene is TRBJ1-2, the V gene TRBV5-1; 8 positions match TRBD1. CDR1 and CDR2 (germline): SGHRS, YFSETQ. V shed 0 bases, J shed 8 bases, and the junction held 15 bases outside the gene matches. The CDR3 covers 17 residues. This chain's CDR3 is CASSLVSGGVGSGGYTF. The CDR3 region has the DNA TGCGCCAGCAGCTTGGTTTCAGGGGGCGTCGGGTCCGGCGGCTACACCTTC. The whole variable domain, filled in from reference TRBV5-1 and TRBJ1-2, reads KAGVTQTPRYLIKTRGQQVTLSCSPISGHRSVSWYQQTPGQGLQFLFEYFSETQRNKGNFPGRFSGRQFSNSRSEMNVSTLELGDSALYLCASSLVSGGVGSGGYTFGSGTRLTVV.

This chain links TRBV6-5 with TRBJ2-7, with D possibly TRBD1 on 6 matching bases. Germline V CDR1 and CDR2: MNHEY, SVGAGI. V lost 2 bases, J lost 0 bases, and 8 bases lay in between. This CDR3 spans 14 amino acids. CDR3 nucleotide sequence: TGTGCCAGCAGTTACCGGGACACCTCCTACGAGCAGTACTTC. This gives the protein CASSYRDTSYEQYF.

The chain couples TRBV18 to TRBJ1-1; D is undetermined. CDR1 and CDR2 (germline): KGHSH, LQKENI. CDR3 size: 12 residues. Trimming left V 3 bases short and J 4 bases short, with 6 bases between. CDR3 in DNA: TGTGCCAGCTCACCCTACGTCACTGAAGCTTTCTTT. Residues: CASSPYVTEAFF.

The rearrangement links TRBV5-1 to TRBJ1-1, with 7 bases fitting TRBD1. CDR1 and CDR2 from the germline V gene are SGHRS and YFSETQ. Trimming removed 5 bases from V and 0 bases from J; junction bases left unmatched: 7. The CDR3 consists of 15 residues. The CDR3 loop is CASREGDSMNTEAFF. DNA for the CDR3: TGCGCCAGCAGAGAGGGGGACAGCATGAACACTGAAGCTTTCTTT.